Described below is a single T cell receptor beta chain sequence and its context. Peripheral blood samples of roughly 9.9 milliliters were drawn from each donor. A sample-barcoded 5' primer and a J-beta primer mix were used in a second PCR of roughly 7 to 11 cycles. The authors tagged each cDNA molecule using a template-switch adaptor with 12 random nucleotides. TCRdb re-derived calls from the 5' RACE reads in MiXCR, one entry per CDR3 protein. The top ten hold approximately 3.7% of the sample, which has over 600,000 distinct CDR3 sequences, 21% seen once. This specimen belongs to a study of blood T cells in healthy people across ages. Germline loops: CDR1 ENHRY, CDR2 SYGVKD. This CDR3 comprises 13 residues. V was clipped by 6 bases and J by 2 bases, with 10 bases between them.

The chain couples TRBV10-3 to TRBJ2-5; unclear D gene. The sequenced sample was blood. This TCR derives from a man aged 65-85 years in good health. CDR3 nucleotides: TGTGCCATCAGGGCAGACGCGCAAGAGACCCAGTACTTC. Amino acid sequence: CAIRADAQETQYF.